The rows below give T cell receptor beta chains drawn from one sample of a study of blood T cell repertoires in COVID-19. Some clones are missing from TCRdb's copy, which holds only in-frame ones; the method was immunoSEQ multiplex PCR. The sample has around 220,000 clones; about 90% are singletons. The sample was PBMCs or T cells enriched from blood (not recorded which). These receptors were collected from a woman aged 45-65 years with acute COVID-19. CDR3s include the opening cysteine and the closing phenylalanine or tryptophan. D genes are given only for firm matches. Size is stated for part of the rows, as once, few or many counts, or as a class when the clone is expanded.

clone_size: NA
v_call: TRBV7-2
d_call: NA
j_call: TRBJ1-2
cdr3_nt: TGTGCCAGCAGCTTAGGAGGGAAGTTGTTGGGCTACACCTTC
cdr3_aa: CASSLGGKLLGYTF

clone_size: NA
v_call: TRBV12-3/TRBV12-4
d_call: TRBD1
j_call: TRBJ2-7
cdr3_nt: TGTGCCAGCAGTCCGACAGGGAACGAGCAGTACTTC
cdr3_aa: CASSPTGNEQYF

clone_size: NA
v_call: TRBV7-8
d_call: TRBD2
j_call: TRBJ2-4
cdr3_nt: TGTGCCAGCAGCATAATAGCGGGAACTCCGGTGTGGGAAAACATTCAGTACTTC
cdr3_aa: CASSIIAGTPVWENIQYF

clone_size: NA
v_call: TRBV28
d_call: NA
j_call: TRBJ1-2
cdr3_nt: TGTGCCAGCACTCTTAGTGGTATCAGGGATGGCTACACCTTC
cdr3_aa: CASTLSGIRDGYTF

clone_size: NA
v_call: TRBV15
d_call: NA
j_call: TRBJ1-3
cdr3_nt: TGTGCCACCAGCAGGGGGATGGGGGGGCCTGGAAACACCATATATTTT
cdr3_aa: CATSRGMGGPGNTIYF

clone_size: NA
v_call: TRBV12-3/TRBV12-4
d_call: NA
j_call: TRBJ1-2
cdr3_nt: TGTGCCAGCAGTTTCGAAGCCAACTATGGCTACACCTTC
cdr3_aa: CASSFEANYGYTF

clone_size: NA
v_call: TRBV19
d_call: TRBD1
j_call: TRBJ2-7
cdr3_nt: TGTGCCAGTAGTCGGGGACAGGGCTCCTACGAGCAGTACTTC
cdr3_aa: CASSRGQGSYEQYF

clone_size: NA
v_call: TRBV6-2/TRBV6-3
d_call: NA
j_call: TRBJ2-7
cdr3_nt: TGTGCCAGCAGTTACTCGGAGGGGGCCAACGAGCAGTACTTC
cdr3_aa: CASSYSEGANEQYF

clone_size: NA
v_call: TRBV28
d_call: NA
j_call: TRBJ1-4
cdr3_nt: TGTGCCAGCAGTTTCAGCCAGGGGACGAATTATAATGAAAAACTGTTTTTT
cdr3_aa: CASSFSQGTNYNEKLFF

clone_size: NA
v_call: TRBV4-1
d_call: NA
j_call: TRBJ1-2
cdr3_nt: TGCGCCAGCAGCCAATCCTTTTCGGTCCGCTATGGCTACACCTTC
cdr3_aa: CASSQSFSVRYGYTF

clone_size: NA
v_call: TRBV6-1
d_call: TRBD1
j_call: TRBJ1-3
cdr3_nt: TGTGCCAGCAGTGAAGGATGGACAGGGGGCTCTGGAAACACCATATATTTT
cdr3_aa: CASSEGWTGGSGNTIYF

clone_size: NA
v_call: TRBV3-1/TRBV3-2
d_call: TRBD2
j_call: TRBJ2-3
cdr3_nt: TGTGCCAGCAGCGCTAGCGGGGGCACAGATACGCAGTATTTT
cdr3_aa: CASSASGGTDTQYF

clone_size: NA
v_call: TRBV7-9
d_call: NA
j_call: TRBJ1-6
cdr3_nt: TGTGCCAGCAGCTTAGCAACAGGGAAGAATTCACCCCTCCACTTT
cdr3_aa: CASSLATGKNSPLHF

clone_size: NA
v_call: TRBV15
d_call: NA
j_call: TRBJ2-1
cdr3_nt: TGTGCCACCGAGGGCGGGACTTCCTACAATGAGCAGTTCTTC
cdr3_aa: CATEGGTSYNEQFF

clone_size: NA
v_call: TRBV27
d_call: TRBD1
j_call: TRBJ1-2
cdr3_nt: TGTGCCAGCAGTCCACGGACAGGGGGAGATGGCTACACCTTC
cdr3_aa: CASSPRTGGDGYTF

clone_size: NA
v_call: TRBV27
d_call: NA
j_call: TRBJ2-1
cdr3_nt: TGTGCCAGCAGTTTATCCCCCCTCCCCTCCTACAATGAGCAGTTCTTC
cdr3_aa: CASSLSPLPSYNEQFF

clone_size: NA
v_call: TRBV28
d_call: NA
j_call: TRBJ1-6
cdr3_nt: TGTGCCAGCAAGGGGGAGAGCTCCTATAATTCACCCCTCCACTTT
cdr3_aa: CASKGESSYNSPLHF

clone_size: NA
v_call: TRBV3-1/TRBV3-2
d_call: NA
j_call: TRBJ2-2
cdr3_nt: TGTGCCAGCAGCCAAGAAGGGGTTACCGGGGAGCTGTTTTTT
cdr3_aa: CASSQEGVTGELFF

clone_size: NA
v_call: TRBV3-1/TRBV3-2
d_call: TRBD2
j_call: TRBJ2-5
cdr3_nt: TGTGCCAGCACCCACCAATGGGGTAGCGGGAACTCAGAGACCCAGTACTTC
cdr3_aa: CASTHQWGSGNSETQYF

clone_size: NA
v_call: TRBV24-1
d_call: NA
j_call: TRBJ1-1
cdr3_nt: TGTGCCACCAGTGAAACGGGTAACACTGAAGCTTTCTTT
cdr3_aa: CATSETGNTEAFF

clone_size: NA
v_call: TRBV4-1
d_call: TRBD2
j_call: TRBJ2-5
cdr3_nt: TGCGCCAGCAGCCTAAGTCCCCTGCGGGAGACGAGAGAGACCCAGTACTTC
cdr3_aa: CASSLSPLRETRETQYF

clone_size: NA
v_call: TRBV4-3
d_call: TRBD2
j_call: TRBJ2-2
cdr3_nt: TGCGCCAGCAGCCCGAAAAAGACTAGCGGGACTGGGGAGCTGTTTTTT
cdr3_aa: CASSPKKTSGTGELFF

clone_size: NA
v_call: TRBV19
d_call: NA
j_call: TRBJ2-1
cdr3_nt: TGTGCCAGTAGTATTTCGACAGGAGTTACAGTTGAGCAGTTCTTC
cdr3_aa: CASSISTGVTVEQFF

clone_size: NA
v_call: TRBV4-2
d_call: NA
j_call: TRBJ2-7
cdr3_nt: TGTGCCAGCAGCCAAGCTTCTATCAACTCCTACGAGCAGTACTTC
cdr3_aa: CASSQASINSYEQYF

clone_size: NA
v_call: TRBV5-1
d_call: TRBD2
j_call: TRBJ2-3
cdr3_nt: TGCGCCAGCAGCTCGGGGACTACAGGCACAGATACGCAGTATTTT
cdr3_aa: CASSSGTTGTDTQYF

clone_size: NA
v_call: TRBV27
d_call: TRBD2
j_call: TRBJ2-1
cdr3_nt: TGTGCCAGCATCCCTAGCGGGAGGTCTACTCGGGGTGAGCAGTTCTTC
cdr3_aa: CASIPSGRSTRGEQFF

clone_size: NA
v_call: TRBV4-2
d_call: TRBD2
j_call: TRBJ2-3
cdr3_nt: TGTGCCAGCAGCCCAGCTAGCGGGAGGGATACAGATACGCAGTATTTT
cdr3_aa: CASSPASGRDTDTQYF

clone_size: NA
v_call: TRBV6-5
d_call: NA
j_call: TRBJ2-3
cdr3_nt: TGTGCCAGCAGAAGACTGGATACGCAGTATTTT
cdr3_aa: CASRRLDTQYF

clone_size: NA
v_call: TRBV4-2
d_call: NA
j_call: TRBJ1-3
cdr3_nt: TGTGCCAGCGGGGGGGTGGGGTACTCTGGAAACACCATATATTTT
cdr3_aa: CASGGVGYSGNTIYF

clone_size: NA
v_call: TRBV21-1
d_call: NA
j_call: TRBJ2-7
cdr3_nt: TGTGCCAGCAGCAAAGATGATAGCGGGAGACCCGTCTACGAGCAGTACTTC
cdr3_aa: CASSKDDSGRPVYEQYF

clone_size: NA
v_call: TRBV4-3
d_call: TRBD1
j_call: TRBJ1-5
cdr3_nt: TGCGCCAGCAGCCAGGACAGGGAACAGCCCCAGCATTTT
cdr3_aa: CASSQDREQPQHF

clone_size: NA
v_call: TRBV6-2/TRBV6-3
d_call: NA
j_call: TRBJ1-1
cdr3_nt: TGTGCCAGCAGCCTACCTCCAGACAGACCGGGCGACACTGAAGCTTTCTTT
cdr3_aa: CASSLPPDRPGDTEAFF

clone_size: NA
v_call: TRBV4-2
d_call: TRBD1
j_call: TRBJ1-1
cdr3_nt: TGTGCCAGCAGCCACCCCGGTGGGACAGGGACGAACGCGGCTGAAGCTTTCTTT
cdr3_aa: CASSHPGGTGTNAAEAFF

clone_size: NA
v_call: TRBV28
d_call: NA
j_call: TRBJ2-6
cdr3_nt: TGTGCCAGCAGTGCCCTGGGGCCTGGGGCCAACGTCCTGACTTTC
cdr3_aa: CASSALGPGANVLTF

clone_size: NA
v_call: TRBV7-3
d_call: NA
j_call: TRBJ2-2
cdr3_nt: TGTGCCAGCAGCTTAACAGCGACAGCGAACACCGGGGAGCTGTTTTTT
cdr3_aa: CASSLTATANTGELFF

clone_size: NA
v_call: TRBV28
d_call: NA
j_call: TRBJ2-1
cdr3_nt: TGTGCCAGCAGTTTAGCGGTCCATGAGCAGTTCTTC
cdr3_aa: CASSLAVHEQFF

clone_size: NA
v_call: TRBV7-2
d_call: NA
j_call: TRBJ1-4
cdr3_nt: TGTGCCAGCAGCTTAGTTTCAGGGTTGGGTGAAAAACTGTTTTTT
cdr3_aa: CASSLVSGLGEKLFF

clone_size: NA
v_call: TRBV4-3
d_call: TRBD1
j_call: TRBJ1-1
cdr3_nt: TGCGCCAGCAGAGACAGGGAGGACACTGAAGCTTTCTTT
cdr3_aa: CASRDREDTEAFF

clone_size: once
v_call: TRBV12-3/TRBV12-4
d_call: TRBD1
j_call: TRBJ1-1
cdr3_nt: TGTGCCAGCAGGAGGGGGCGCGAGGCTGAAGCTTTCTTT
cdr3_aa: CASRRGREAEAFF

clone_size: NA
v_call: TRBV21-1
d_call: NA
j_call: TRBJ1-1
cdr3_nt: TGTGCCAGCAGCAAAGACAGGGGTCCTGAAGCTTTCTTT
cdr3_aa: CASSKDRGPEAFF

clone_size: NA
v_call: TRBV5-3
d_call: TRBD2
j_call: TRBJ2-2
cdr3_nt: TGTGCCAGAAGCTTCGGGCTAGCGGGAGGCCAGGAGATCGGGGAGCTGTTTTTT
cdr3_aa: CARSFGLAGGQEIGELFF